These 30 T cell receptor beta chains were sequenced from one sample in a study of beta chain features in type 1 diabetes. Expressed TCRB transcripts were sequenced because the entire RNA isolate underwent reverse transcription. Here immunoSEQ multiplex PCR was the method, and the copy in TCRdb shows in-frame clones only, minus some. The data show approximately 140,000 clones, under 60% seen once. Specimen: Tregs from blood. The receptor set was obtained from a man between 18 and 35 years old in good health.

This clone occurred a few times. This chain links TRBV5-1 with TRBJ2-1; 12 bases agree with TRBD2. Germline lookup yields CDR1 SGHRS and CDR2 YFSETQ. The CDR3 is 19 amino acids. V shed 1 base and J 0 bases; nucleotides not matched to a gene: 8. The CDR3 loop reads CASSLSRTSGVSSYNEQFF. The CDR3 bases are TGCGCCAGCAGCTTGTCTCGGACTAGCGGGGTCAGCTCCTACAATGAGCAGTTCTTC. The variable domain in full, with the rest retrieved from reference TRBV5-1 and TRBJ2-1, is KAGVTQTPRYLIKTRGQQVTLSCSPISGHRSVSWYQQTPGQGLQFLFEYFSETQRNKGNFPGRFSGRQFSNSRSEMNVSTLELGDSALYLCASSLSRTSGVSSYNEQFFGPGTRLTVL.

V gene TRBV9 combines with J gene TRBJ2-3; 10 bases align to TRBD2. The CDR3 contains 18 residues. Trimming at V came to 4 bases and at J to 5 bases, leaving 16 bases not matched to a gene. Germline V gene data show CDR1 as SGDLS and CDR2 as YYNGEE. The CDR3 sequence is CASSQPQLSGRARDTQYF. The CDR3 DNA reads as TGTGCCAGCAGCCAACCCCAACTGAGCGGGAGGGCCCGAGATACGCAGTATTTT.

This clone was seen only once. The gene calls are TRBV7-9 and TRBJ2-7, with 13 bases lining up with TRBD2. V gave up 5 bases and J gave up 5 bases; unmatched junction bases: 6. The CDR3 sequence is 15 residues long. Germline CDR1 is SEHNR and CDR2 is FQNEAQ (reference sequence). The CDR3 here is CASSRTSGGNDEQYF. CDR3 bases: TGTGCCAGCAGCCGGACTAGCGGGGGAAATGACGAGCAGTACTTC.

This sequence joins TRBV13 and TRBJ2-1; 10 nucleotides align to TRBD2. V was pared by 2 bases and J by 0 bases, with 10 bases of the junction left unmatched. This CDR3 region has 19 residues. Germline V gene lookup returns CDR1 PRHDT and CDR2 FYEKMQ (reference sequence). The CDR3 nucleotides read TGTGCCAGCAGCTTAAAGCCGAGCGGGGGGGCCACCTCCTACAATGAGCAGTTCTTC. Protein sequence: CASSLKPSGGATSYNEQFF.

The chain combines TRBV9 with TRBJ2-7; the match to TRBD2 covers 9 bases. The V segment lost 3 bases and the J segment 3 bases; nucleotides outside the gene matches: 10. CDR1 is SGDLS and CDR2 is YYNGEE in the germline V gene. The CDR3 runs to 16 residues. Here the CDR3 reads CASSEGVWTSDYEQYF. CDR3 nucleotide sequence: TGTGCCAGCAGCGAAGGCGTATGGACTAGCGACTACGAGCAGTACTTC.

This clone appeared a single time. The V call is TRBV18, the J call TRBJ1-1; 7 bases line up with TRBD1. Germline-derived CDR1 and CDR2 are KGHSH and LQKENI. Trimming cost V 6 bases and J 8 bases; bases outside gene matches: 6. This CDR3 is built from 12 residues. The CDR3 coding sequence is TGTGCCAGCTCTCTCCGGGACAGCGAAGCTTTCTTT. Protein: CASSLRDSEAFF. Filled out from reference TRBV18 and TRBJ1-1, the complete variable domain reads NAGVMQNPRHLVRRRGQEARLRCSPMKGHSHVYWYRQLPEEGLKFMVYLQKENIIDESGMPKERFSAEFPKEGPSILRIQQVVRGDSAAYFCASSLRDSEAFFGQGTRLTVV.

The chain has TRBV28 and TRBJ2-7, with 8 positions matching TRBD1. This CDR3 region has 15 residues. V lost 5 bases, J lost 2 bases, and 8 bases stayed unmatched. Looked up from germline, CDR1 is MDHEN and CDR2 is SYDVKM. The CDR3 coding sequence is TGTGCCAGCAGTACGAGGGGGACAGGTGCCTACGAGCAGTACTTC. It yields the protein CASSTRGTGAYEQYF.

The chain uses TRBV29-1 and TRBJ2-7; 8 bases map to TRBD2. CDR1 is SQVTM, CDR2 ANQGSEA, per germline. The V gene end was trimmed by 2 bases and the J gene end by 7 bases; junction bases not matched to a gene: 16. This CDR3 spans 16 amino acids. In DNA form, the CDR3 reads TGCAGCGTTGAACAACATTCGGGGGGGACTTGGGGGGAGCAGTACTTC. Amino acid sequence: CSVEQHSGGTWGEQYF.

In this sample, this clone turned up once. CDR3 loop: CASSLQGDYGYTF. The CDR3 DNA is TGTGCCAGCTCACTCCAGGGTGACTATGGCTACACCTTC. V gene TRBV18 combines with J gene TRBJ1-2, with D perhaps TRBD1 (5 bases). V lost 4 bases and J lost 3, with 9 bases in between. The length of the CDR3 is 13 residues. The germline V gene encodes CDR1 KGHSH and CDR2 LQKENI. The full variable domain, completed using reference TRBV18 and TRBJ1-2, is NAGVMQNPRHLVRRRGQEARLRCSPMKGHSHVYWYRQLPEEGLKFMVYLQKENIIDESGMPKERFSAEFPKEGPSILRIQQVVRGDSAAYFCASSLQGDYGYTFGSGTRLTVV.

The rearrangement uses TRBV6-6 and TRBJ2-1; TRBD2 matches 8 bases. CDR1 is MNHNY and CDR2 is SVGAGI in the germline V gene (reference sequence). J lost 0 bases, V lost 5 bases, and 3 bases had no gene match. This CDR3 is 15 amino acids long. CDR3 residues: CASSTGLVSYNEQFF. The CDR3 coding sequence is TGTGCCAGCAGTACGGGACTAGTCTCCTACAATGAGCAGTTCTTC.

This clone appeared a few times. The V call is TRBV7-9, the J call TRBJ2-3, with D possibly matching TRBD2 (6 bases). Germline assignment: CDR1 SEHNR and CDR2 FQNEAQ (reference sequence). V was shortened by 5 bases and J by 5 bases, with 14 bases between the two germline ends. The CDR3 extends over 14 amino acids. The CDR3 DNA reads as TGTGCCAGCAGCCGGTTGGGGGGAGGAGATACGCAGTATTTT. Protein sequence: CASSRLGGGDTQYF.

This chain joins TRBV6-5 and TRBJ1-3; D not certain. V was pared by 0 bases and J by 3 bases, with 12 bases between. The CDR3 loop spans 16 amino acids. Germline values: CDR1 MNHEY, CDR2 SVGAGI. The CDR3, as DNA: TGTGCCAGCAGTTACTCGATGTCCGGAGTTGGAAACACCATATATTTT. Protein: CASSYSMSGVGNTIYF.

The sample holds a few counts of this clone. The genes are TRBV6-5 and TRBJ2-5; 7 bases line up with TRBD1. The CDR3 extends over 14 amino acids. The V segment lost 9 bases and the J segment 7 bases; nucleotides outside the gene matches: 14. CDR1 is MNHEY and CDR2 is SVGAGI in the germline V gene. The CDR3 reads CASRATGWIGTQYF. The DNA of the CDR3 is TGTGCCAGTCGGGCGACAGGGTGGATTGGGACCCAGTACTTC.

This chain connects TRBV9 to TRBJ2-7; 7 bases agree with TRBD1. Germline V lookup: CDR1 SGDLS, CDR2 YYNGEE. The CDR3 is 14 residues long. Trimming at V came to 4 bases and at J to 2 bases, leaving 6 bases not matched to a gene. CDR3 DNA sequence: TGTGCCAGCAGCCCAACCGGGACAGCCTACGAGCAGTACTTC. This translates into CASSPTGTAYEQYF.

Here the CDR3 reads CASSTSGGLWNEQFF. As DNA, the CDR3 is TGCGCCAGCAGTACTAGCGGGGGGCTTTGGAATGAGCAGTTCTTC. The genes are TRBV5-1 and TRBJ2-1; 12 bases fit TRBD2. The length of the CDR3 is 15 residues. Trimming removed 5 bases from V and 7 bases from J; junction bases left unmatched: 7. Germline V CDR1 and CDR2: SGHRS, YFSETQ.

This clone appeared a few times. The CDR3 here is CASSLHQRGTQYF. CDR3 DNA sequence: TGTGCCAGCAGCTTACACCAAAGAGGGACCCAGTACTTC. This sequence joins TRBV7-3 and TRBJ2-5; no clear D gene. Germline V gene data show CDR1 as SGHTA and CDR2 as FQGTGA. Trimming took off 2 bases at V and 7 bases at J, with 11 bases between the two ends. CDR3 size: 13 residues. Complete variable domain (other parts from reference TRBV7-3 and TRBJ2-5): GAGVSQTPSNKVTEKGKYVELRCDPISGHTALYWYRQSLGQGPEFLIYFQGTGAADDSGLPNDRFFAVRPEGSVSTLKIQRTERGDSAVYLCASSLHQRGTQYFGPGTRLLVL.

The chain is built from TRBV11-2 and TRBJ1-2; no clear D. V was shortened by 5 bases and J by 8 bases, with 18 bases between the two germline ends. This CDR3 has 14 amino acids. Per germline, CDR1 SGHAT and CDR2 FQNNGV. DNA of the CDR3: TGTGCCAGCAGCACACCGGGCCCAGCTAGCGGCTACACCTTC. This gives the protein CASSTPGPASGYTF. The full variable domain, completed using reference TRBV11-2 and TRBJ1-2, is EAGVAQSPRYKIIEKRQSVAFWCNPISGHATLYWYQQILGQGPKLLIQFQNNGVVDDSQLPKDRFSAERLKGVDSTLKIQPAKLEDSAVYLCASSTPGPASGYTFGSGTRLTVV.

The chain is built from TRBV19 and TRBJ2-2; 7 bases are a match to TRBD2. Germline values: CDR1 LNHDA, CDR2 SQIVND (reference sequence). This CDR3 is built from 14 residues. V trimming: 5 bases; J trimming: 6 bases; junction bases outside the gene matches: 6. CDR3 in DNA: TGTGCCAGTAGTGTCAGGGACTACTCCGGGGAGCTGTTTTTT. It is translated as CASSVRDYSGELFF.

The V call is TRBV27, the J call TRBJ1-6, with no clear D. CDR1 is MNHEY and CDR2 is SMNVEV in the germline V gene (reference sequence). This CDR3 has 15 amino acids. With 2 bases removed from V and 11 bases from J, the gap between germline ends came to 16 bases. The CDR3 spells CASSLIPGFRAPLHF. The CDR3 DNA reads as TGTGCCAGCAGTTTAATACCGGGGTTCAGAGCACCCCTCCACTTT.

This clone showed up just a few times. The identical CDR3 is also encoded by other nucleotide sequences in the sample. This chain uses TRBV7-3 with TRBJ1-1; 8 bases agree with TRBD1. CDR3 length equals 20 residues. V lost 0 bases, J lost 0 bases, and 15 bases stayed unmatched. Germline V gene lookup returns CDR1 SGHTA and CDR2 FQGTGA. The CDR3, as DNA: TGTGCCAGCAGCTTAACGTGTCCGGACAGGGTCATTAGCATGAACACTGAAGCTTTCTTT. Translating gives CASSLTCPDRVISMNTEAFF.

J is TRBJ1-3 and V is TRBV7-9; TRBD1 matches at 10 bases. CDR1 and CDR2 (germline): SEHNR, FQNEAQ (reference sequence). The CDR3 consists of 15 residues. J lost 4 bases, V lost 4 bases, and 4 bases had no gene match. The DNA of the CDR3 is TGTGCCAGCAGCTCGGGACAGGGGAGAGGAAACACCATATATTTT. Translated: CASSSGQGRGNTIYF.

This clone turned up a few times. The chain links TRBV7-9 to TRBJ2-4; 9 bases are a match to TRBD1. The germline V gene encodes CDR1 SEHNR and CDR2 FQNEAQ (reference sequence). Trimming took 5 bases from V and 11 from J; bases not matched to a gene: 16. The CDR3 has 16 amino acids. For the CDR3, the DNA is TGTGCCAGCAGCCCCCAACCGGGACAGGGCAGGTTTTTTCAGTACTTC. It translates to CASSPQPGQGRFFQYF.

This clone was seen only a few times. The chain recombines TRBV7-2 with TRBJ1-2; TRBD1 is a possible D gene (5 bases). The V and J ends lost 0 bases and 4 bases respectively, with 9 bases between them. The CDR3 is 14 residues long. In germline, CDR1 is SGHTA, CDR2 FQGNSA. CDR3 region: CASSLASGGYGYTF. The CDR3 DNA reads TGTGCCAGCAGCTTAGCTTCGGGGGGCTATGGCTACACCTTC.

This chain's CDR3 is CASSIRGTGQNTQYF. Here the CDR3 DNA reads TGTGCCAGTAGTATTCGAGGGACAGGGCAAAATACGCAGTATTTT. The chain links TRBV19 to TRBJ2-3; 9 positions match TRBD1. Per the germline V gene, CDR1 is LNHDA and CDR2 is SQIVND (reference sequence). The J segment lost 7 bases and the V segment lost 3 bases, leaving 8 bases of the junction unmatched. The CDR3 has 15 amino acids. Variable domain in full (rest from reference TRBV19 and TRBJ2-3): DGGITQSPKYLFRKEGQNVTLSCEQNLNHDAMYWYRQDPGQGLRLIYYSQIVNDFQKGDIAEGYSVSREKKESFPLTVTSAQKNPTAFYLCASSIRGTGQNTQYFGPGTRLTVL.

This clone was found a few times. This chain joins TRBV28 and TRBJ2-7; 9 bases agree with TRBD1. Germline V gives CDR1 MDHEN, CDR2 SYDVKM. The CDR3 runs to 14 residues. Trimming took 6 bases from V and 2 from J; bases not matched to a gene: 5. CDR3 coding DNA: TGTGCCAGCAGCCACACAGGGGGCACCTACGAGCAGTACTTC. Translation gives CASSHTGGTYEQYF.

J is TRBJ2-7 and V is TRBV11-2, with D possibly matching TRBD1 (5 bases). The V gene lost 1 base and the J gene lost 0 bases, with 10 bases spanning the gap. The CDR3 contains 15 residues. Looked up from germline, CDR1 is SGHAT and CDR2 is FQNNGV. In DNA, the CDR3 is TGTGCCAGCAGCTTAGTTGATCAGGGCTCCTACGAGCAGTACTTC. Amino acid sequence: CASSLVDQGSYEQYF.

The chain links TRBV2 to TRBJ2-1; 8 positions agree with TRBD2. CDR3 length equals 16 residues. Germline V gene lookup returns CDR1 SNHLY and CDR2 FYNNEI. Trimming took 5 bases from V and 7 from J; bases not matched to a gene: 13. In nucleotides, the CDR3 is TGTGCCAGCAGTCGCGGGGGGCCCCCTTTGTTGAATGAGCAGTTCTTC. This gives the protein CASSRGGPPLLNEQFF.

This clone was found a few times. This rearrangement joins TRBV5-6 to TRBJ2-5; 12 bases align to TRBD2. The V gene's germline CDR1 is SGHDT and CDR2 YYEEEE. V trimming: 2 bases; J trimming: 2 bases; junction bases outside the gene matches: 1. CDR3 length equals 15 residues. CDR3 in amino acids: CASSFLAGGQETQYF. CDR3 bases: TGTGCCAGCAGCTTCCTAGCGGGGGGGCAAGAGACCCAGTACTTC.

This clone has a handful of counts. The V gene is TRBV4-2, the J gene TRBJ1-3; 9 nucleotides line up with TRBD1. The germline V gene encodes CDR1 LGHNA and CDR2 YNFKEQ. The J segment lost 4 bases and the V segment lost 4 bases, leaving 8 bases of the junction unmatched. The CDR3 covers 16 residues. CDR3 in amino acids: CASSRLDRGSGNTIYF. The CDR3 region has the DNA TGTGCCAGCAGCCGCCTGGACAGGGGATCAGGAAACACCATATATTTT.

The V gene is TRBV27, the J gene TRBJ1-1; 7 bases are shared with TRBD1. V lost 4 bases, J lost 3 bases, and 5 bases stayed unmatched. In germline, CDR1 is MNHEY, CDR2 SMNVEV (reference sequence). The CDR3 runs 14 residues. In DNA form, the CDR3 reads TGTGCCAGCAGTTCCGGACAGGTACACACTGAAGCTTTCTTT. Residues: CASSSGQVHTEAFF.